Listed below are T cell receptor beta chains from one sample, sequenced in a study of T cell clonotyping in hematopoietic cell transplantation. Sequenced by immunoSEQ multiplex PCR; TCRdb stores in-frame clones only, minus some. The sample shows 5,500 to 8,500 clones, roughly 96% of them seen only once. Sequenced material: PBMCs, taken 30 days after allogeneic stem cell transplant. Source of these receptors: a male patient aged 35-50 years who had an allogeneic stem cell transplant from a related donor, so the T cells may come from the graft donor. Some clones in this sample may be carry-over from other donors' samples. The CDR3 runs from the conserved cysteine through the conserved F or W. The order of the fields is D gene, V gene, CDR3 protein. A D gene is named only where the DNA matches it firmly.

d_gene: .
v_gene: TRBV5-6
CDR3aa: CASSLEQTHRNSPLHF

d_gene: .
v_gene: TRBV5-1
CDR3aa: CASSLGLGSGANVLTF

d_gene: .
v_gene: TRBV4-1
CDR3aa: CASSPRQDPGANVLTF

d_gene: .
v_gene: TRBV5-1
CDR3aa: CASKGLVLGYTF

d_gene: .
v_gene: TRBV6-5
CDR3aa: CASSYRQLNTEAFF

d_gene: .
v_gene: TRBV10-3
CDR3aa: CAISESGDRNYGYTF

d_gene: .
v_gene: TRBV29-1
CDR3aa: CSGQGPTQYF

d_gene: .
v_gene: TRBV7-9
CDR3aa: CASSSRSQGVISTDTQYF

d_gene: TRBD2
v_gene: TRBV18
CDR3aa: CASSPYSGGTYEQYF

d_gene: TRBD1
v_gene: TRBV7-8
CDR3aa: CASSLTGANTGELFF

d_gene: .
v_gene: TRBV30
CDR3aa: CAWRWGRVPWGGYTF

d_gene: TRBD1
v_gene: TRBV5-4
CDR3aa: CASSKGQESNSPLHF

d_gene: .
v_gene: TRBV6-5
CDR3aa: CASISRVGEQYF

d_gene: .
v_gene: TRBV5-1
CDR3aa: CASSFGRVAANEKLFF

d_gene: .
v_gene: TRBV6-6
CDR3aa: CASTFELGNQPQHF

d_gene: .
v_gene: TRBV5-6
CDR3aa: CASSPLGGLSGNTIYF

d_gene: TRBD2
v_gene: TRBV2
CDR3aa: CASSGSGAYNEQFF

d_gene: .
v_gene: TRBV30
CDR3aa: CAWSVRRVGEAFF

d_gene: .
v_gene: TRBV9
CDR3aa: CASSVAAFSKTF

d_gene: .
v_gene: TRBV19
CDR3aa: CASSRHSTLYEQYF

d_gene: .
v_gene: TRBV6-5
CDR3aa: CASSPTTANTEAFF

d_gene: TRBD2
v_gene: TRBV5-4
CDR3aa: CASSVTSGRRETQYF

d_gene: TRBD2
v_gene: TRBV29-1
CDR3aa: CSVVLAGGLQETQYF

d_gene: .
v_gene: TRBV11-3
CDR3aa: CASSLGSGGETQYF

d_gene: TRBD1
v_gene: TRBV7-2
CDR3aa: CASSLVGGLSYNEQFF

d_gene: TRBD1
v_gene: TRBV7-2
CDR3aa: CASSSLGTGYNYGYTF

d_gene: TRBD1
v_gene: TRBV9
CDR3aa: CASSPLGQAPTEAFF

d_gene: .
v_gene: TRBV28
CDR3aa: CASSPSGQNYGYTF

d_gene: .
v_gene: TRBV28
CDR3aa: CASSTSGGNYGYTF

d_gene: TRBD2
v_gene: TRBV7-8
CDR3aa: CASSLGGGAETQYF

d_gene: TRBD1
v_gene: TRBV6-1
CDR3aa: CASSRTGGLSYEQYF

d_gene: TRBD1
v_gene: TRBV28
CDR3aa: CASSSPRDRGPGNEKLFF

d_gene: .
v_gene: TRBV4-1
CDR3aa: CASSQVGLQGYTGELFF

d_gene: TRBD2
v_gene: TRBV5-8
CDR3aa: CASGTGGLAKNIQYF

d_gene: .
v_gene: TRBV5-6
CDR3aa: CASSLTGYSYEQYF

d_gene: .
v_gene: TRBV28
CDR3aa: CASSLVGARQYF

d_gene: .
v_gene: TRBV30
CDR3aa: CAWSALGEKLFF

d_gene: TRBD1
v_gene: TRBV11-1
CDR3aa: CASSLARGTGGSYEQYF

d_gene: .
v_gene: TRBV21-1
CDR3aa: CASSKGTGWRRDYGYTF

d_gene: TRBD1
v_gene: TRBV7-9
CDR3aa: CASSTGQGSSGANVLTF

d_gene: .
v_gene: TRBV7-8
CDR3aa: CASAARSRVEKAFF

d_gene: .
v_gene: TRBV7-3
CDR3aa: CASSSTQGTEAFF

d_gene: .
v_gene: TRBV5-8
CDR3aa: CASRIAGPSKNIQYF

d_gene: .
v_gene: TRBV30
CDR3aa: CAWSVGGQLNTEAFF

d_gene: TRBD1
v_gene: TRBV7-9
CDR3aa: CASSATGSFGSPLHF

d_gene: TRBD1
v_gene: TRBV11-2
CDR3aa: CASSLEPGQGHTF

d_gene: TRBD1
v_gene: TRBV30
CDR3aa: CAWSGWDRDNEQYF

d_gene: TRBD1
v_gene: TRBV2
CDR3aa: CASSPRGTGKGTQYF

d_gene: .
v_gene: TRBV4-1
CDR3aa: CASSHNKANTGELFF

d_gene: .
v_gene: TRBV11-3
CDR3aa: CASSLFLGAGTEAFF

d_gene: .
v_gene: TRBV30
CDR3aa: CAWSVYRLEITSYGYTF

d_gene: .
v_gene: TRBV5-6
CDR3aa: CASSSFRTSANEKLFF